The sequence of this TCR beta chain was determined in a study of CD8 T cells in ankylosing spondylitis. Study-wide findings and caveats: Earlier work had already found some motif variants in reactive arthritis synovial fluid and blood. A TCR beta motif of about eight highly homologous variants seemed to mark ankylosing spondylitis blood. CD8+ disease-linked clones were present at relatively low frequencies in blood. The study looked at matched synovial fluid samples from ankylosing spondylitis patients. Disease-linked clones were reported to be significantly enriched there.

TCRdb re-analysed the 5' RACE reads in MiXCR, keeping a single row per CDR3 protein. The data contain under 850,000 distinct CDR3 sequences, 15% to 20% of them singletons. The CDR3 sequence is 14 residues long. In germline, CDR1 is DFQATT, CDR2 SNEGSKA (reference sequence). V dropped 1 base and J dropped 5 bases, with 15 bases sitting between them. The table lists this clonotype with a few counts. Its antigen remains unidentified. This sequence joins TRBV20-1 and TRBJ2-7, with D perhaps matching TRBD1 or TRBD2 (7 bases each). Sequencing was done on a sample of blood, either unsorted or a sorted T cell fraction (not recorded which). The clonotype originates from a male donor with ankylosing spondylitis. The CDR3 DNA reads TGCAGTGCTAGAGGAGCGGGACAGTGGGACGAGCAGTACTTC. Protein product: CSARGAGQWDEQYF.